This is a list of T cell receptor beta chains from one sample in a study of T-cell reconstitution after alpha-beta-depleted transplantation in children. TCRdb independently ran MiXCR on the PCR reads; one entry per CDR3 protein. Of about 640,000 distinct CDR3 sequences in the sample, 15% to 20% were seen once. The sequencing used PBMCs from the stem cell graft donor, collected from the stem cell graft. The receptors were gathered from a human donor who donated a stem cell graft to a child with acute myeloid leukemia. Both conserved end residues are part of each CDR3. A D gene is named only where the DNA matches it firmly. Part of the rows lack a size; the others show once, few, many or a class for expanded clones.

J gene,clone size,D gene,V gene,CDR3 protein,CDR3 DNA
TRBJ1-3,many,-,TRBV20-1,CSVTGISGNTIYF,TGCAGTGTAACAGGGATCTCTGGAAACACCATATATTTT
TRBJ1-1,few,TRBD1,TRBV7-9,CASRPTGALNTEAFF,TGTGCCAGCAGACCCACAGGGGCCCTGAACACTGAAGCTTTCTTT
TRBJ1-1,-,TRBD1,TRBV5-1,CASRPRDSTLNTEAFF,TGCGCCAGCAGACCACGGGACAGTACATTGAACACTGAAGCTTTCTTT
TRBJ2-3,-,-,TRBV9,CASSPRGTVSTDTQYF,TGTGCCAGCAGTCCACGCGGGACCGTTAGCACAGATACGCAGTATTTT
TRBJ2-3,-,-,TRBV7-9,CASSSISGDPSTDTQYF,TGTGCCAGCAGCTCCATTTCCGGGGACCCTAGCACAGATACGCAGTATTTT
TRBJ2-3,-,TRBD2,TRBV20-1,CSARRGLFTDTQYF,TGCAGTGCTAGGCGGGGGTTGTTTACAGATACGCAGTATTTT
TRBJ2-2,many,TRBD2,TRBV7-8,CASSPRGSNTGELFF,TGTGCCAGCAGCCCGCGGGGGTCGAACACCGGGGAGCTGTTTTTT
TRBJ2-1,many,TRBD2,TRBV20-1,CSARDLAGGWNEQFF,TGCAGTGCTAGAGATTTAGCGGGGGGGTGGAATGAGCAGTTCTTC
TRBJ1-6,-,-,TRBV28,CASIPGGLRNSPLHF,TGTGCCAGCATTCCCGGGGGTCTCAGGAATTCACCCCTCCACTTT
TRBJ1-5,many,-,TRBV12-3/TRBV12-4,CASSSQGVQPQHF,TGTGCCAGCAGTTCACAGGGCGTTCAGCCCCAGCATTTT
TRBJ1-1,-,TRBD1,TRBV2,CASSEVGQGMNTEAFF,TGTGCCAGCAGTGAAGTGGGACAGGGGATGAACACTGAAGCTTTCTTT
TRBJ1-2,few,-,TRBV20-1,CSARGTNYGYTF,TGCAGTGCTAGGGGGACAAACTATGGCTACACCTTC
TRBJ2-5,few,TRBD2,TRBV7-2,CASSFQRGHQETQYF,TGTGCCAGCAGCTTCCAGCGGGGACACCAAGAGACCCAGTACTTC